This is a list of T cell receptor beta chains from one sample in a study of T-cell memory formation after mild COVID-19. TCRdb fed the 5' RACE reads into MiXCR, producing one record per CDR3 protein. Seen here are about 320,000 distinct CDR3 sequences, about 13% observed once, and the top ten hold about 21%. Sequenced sample: PBMCs or a T cell subset sorted from them (not recorded which). Receptor source: a man between 18 and 29 years old who had mild COVID-19 (a few samples of this study predate the infection). Cell type and time point are not known. The CDR3 runs from the conserved cysteine through the conserved F or W. Fields, in order: J gene, D gene, V gene, clone size, CDR3 length, CDR3 protein, CDR3 DNA. The D gene is left open where the match is weak. Not every row has a clone size; where given, it reads once, few, many or a size class.

J: TRBJ1-3
D: NA
V: TRBV6-5
size: many
length: 16
CDR3: CASAPLPGSSGNTIYF
DNA: TGTGCCAGCGCCCCCCTCCCAGGGTCCTCTGGAAACACCATATATTTT

J: TRBJ1-5
D: NA
V: TRBV6-2/TRBV6-3
size: few
length: 14
CDR3: CASSYRVRNQPQHF
DNA: TGTGCCAGCAGTTACAGGGTTCGGAATCAGCCCCAGCATTTT

J: TRBJ2-2
D: NA
V: TRBV7-7
size: many
length: 12
CDR3: CASSPQTGELFF
DNA: TGTGCCAGCAGCCCTCAGACCGGGGAGCTGTTTTTT

J: TRBJ2-3
D: TRBD2
V: TRBV4-3
size: NA
length: 16
CDR3: CASSQGVAGSTDTQYF
DNA: TGCGCCAGCAGCCAGGGAGTAGCGGGTAGCACAGATACGCAGTATTTT

J: TRBJ2-2
D: NA
V: TRBV24-1
size: many
length: 13
CDR3: CATSGQTTGELFF
DNA: TGTGCCACCAGTGGACAGACCACCGGGGAGCTGTTTTTT

J: TRBJ1-4
D: NA
V: TRBV5-1
size: many
length: 15
CDR3: CASRPRGTSNEKLFF
DNA: TGCGCCAGCAGACCCCGGGGGACATCGAATGAAAAACTGTTTTTT

J: TRBJ2-1
D: NA
V: TRBV29-1
size: NA
length: 12
CDR3: CSVAARRNEQFF
DNA: TGCAGCGTTGCTGCGCGCAGGAATGAGCAGTTCTTC

J: TRBJ1-1
D: NA
V: TRBV10-3
size: few
length: 13
CDR3: CATRPVLDTEAFF
DNA: TGTGCCACCAGACCGGTCCTGGACACTGAAGCTTTCTTT

J: TRBJ2-7
D: NA
V: TRBV12-3/TRBV12-4
size: few
length: 13
CDR3: CASRSHREGEQYF
DNA: TGTGCCAGCAGGTCGCACAGGGAAGGCGAGCAGTACTTC

J: TRBJ1-1
D: NA
V: TRBV6-1
size: NA
length: 13
CDR3: CASSEAQRGEAFF
DNA: TGTGCCAGCAGTGAAGCTCAACGGGGGGAAGCTTTCTTT

J: TRBJ2-2
D: NA
V: TRBV12-3/TRBV12-4
size: many
length: 14
CDR3: CATRSWGNTGELFF
DNA: TGTGCCACGCGTAGCTGGGGGAACACCGGGGAGCTGTTTTTT

J: TRBJ2-5
D: TRBD2
V: TRBV5-1
size: NA
length: 15
CDR3: CASNALAGPEETQYF
DNA: TGCGCCAGCAACGCATTAGCGGGACCGGAGGAGACCCAGTACTTC

J: TRBJ1-1
D: TRBD1
V: TRBV19
size: few
length: 12
CDR3: CASTRGLVEAFF
DNA: TGTGCCAGTACTAGGGGGCTAGTTGAAGCTTTCTTT

J: TRBJ2-5
D: TRBD1
V: TRBV5-1
size: NA
length: 14
CDR3: CASSYGQVEDTQYF
DNA: TGCGCCAGCAGCTATGGACAGGTGGAAGACACCCAGTACTTC

J: TRBJ2-1
D: NA
V: TRBV5-8
size: NA
length: 14
CDR3: CASSRPGLLNEQFF
DNA: TGTGCCAGCAGCCGACCGGGACTCCTCAATGAGCAGTTCTTC

J: TRBJ1-1
D: NA
V: TRBV4-1
size: NA
length: 13
CDR3: CASSQDVGTEAFF
DNA: TGCGCCAGCAGCCAAGATGTTGGCACTGAAGCTTTCTTT

J: TRBJ1-2
D: NA
V: TRBV28
size: many
length: 14
CDR3: CASSPPGQSNGYTF
DNA: TGTGCCAGCAGTCCCCCTGGACAGTCCAATGGCTACACCTTC

J: TRBJ1-1
D: NA
V: TRBV18
size: few
length: 14
CDR3: CASSPNNRNTEAFF
DNA: TGTGCCAGCTCCCCTAATAACAGGAACACTGAAGCTTTCTTT

J: TRBJ2-3
D: NA
V: TRBV12-3/TRBV12-4
size: NA
length: 13
CDR3: CASTPYPTDTQYF
DNA: TGTGCCAGCACCCCTTATCCGACAGATACGCAGTATTTT